This section outlines one T cell receptor beta chain sequence together with its context. Its binding antigen is unknown. From each donor, an approximately 2.3 ml peripheral blood sample was collected into PAXgene tubes and kept at -80 degrees C. Without T cell sorting, total RNA was isolated from whole blood using the PAXgene blood miRNA kit on an automated QIAcube. Peripheral blood from monozygotic twin pairs who were concordant or discordant for inflammatory bowel disease underwent deep TCRalpha and TCRbeta repertoire profiling using unique molecular barcoding. Smoking habits were recorded for all twin pairs, and each individual was classified as a current, former or never smoker. The data belong to a study of monozygotic twins with inflammatory bowel disease (dated by TCRdb to about 2019). At the level of the whole study: The complete study included roughly 30 monozygotic twin pairs: 19 IBD-discordant Danish pairs and nine German pairs, of which four were IBD-concordant and five were IBD-discordant. Within discordant pairs, disease-associated traits were sought mainly by comparing IBD patients with their genetically identical healthy co-twins. Each individual had, on average, about 151 000 unique TCRalpha sequences and 181 000 unique TCRbeta sequences available for analysis.

CDR1 and CDR2, per the germline V gene, are SGHRS and YFSETQ. Its CDR3 holds 16 amino acids, cysteine through phenylalanine. No DNA has been recorded. Summary of the overall study and its limitations: No single strong signal or clonotype linked to IBD turned up in the results, so the idea that one exists was not supported. Because patients were on differing immunosuppressive treatments, the repertoires may have picked up extra background noise and inter-individual variability. Distinction between different T cell subtypes could not be achieved in the analysis. Concordant and discordant twins showed no difference in repertoire similarity, possibly because of limited statistical power. IBD patients had lower TCRbeta repertoire diversity, measured by the inverse Simpson index, than their healthy co-twins. Compared with healthy twins, IBD patients had fewer clonotypes in common with other individuals, a difference most pronounced in patients showing signs of disease activity.

Libraries were constructed by 5' RACE. Each TCR library was prepared from roughly 3.5 ug of total RNA. For each sample, cDNA synthesis was carried out in eight separate reactions using SMARTScribe reverse transcriptase. Unique molecular identifiers containing a 6-nucleotide sample barcode were introduced through template switching during cDNA synthesis. TCRalpha and TCRbeta cDNA was amplified in two nested PCRs of about 17 and 10 cycles, and bead purification was carried out after each PCR. Before amplification, the cDNA was treated with uracil DNA-glycosylase and purified using the QIAquick PCR purification kit. The second PCR added Illumina TruSeq-compatible adapters along with sample-specific barcodes. TapeStation and Qubit were used to check library quality and concentration, and 5 to 6.5 ng of each library went into the pool. The pooled libraries were sequenced with 2 x 100 bp reads and custom sequencing primers on an Illumina HiSeq2500 single-index Rapid Run. Under the source paper's analysis protocol: UMI-based consensus assembly with MiGEC version 1.2.6 was used to correct PCR and sequencing errors. V(D)J alignment, clonotype assembly and CDR3 extraction were performed with MiXCR version 2.1.1. To normalise gene usage, clonotype sharing and MAIT/NKT TCR abundance, the analysis used the top 1000, 10 000 and 20 000 clonotypes per sample. After downsampling to 27 000 UMIs, diversity was calculated as the inverse Simpson index using the vegan R package. Statistical testing used paired Mann-Whitney U tests on the discordant twin pairs and applied Benjamini-Hochberg correction for multiple testing. TCRdb reprocessed the reads and provides one entry for every CDR3 protein sequence; no DNA is given. These V and J calls originate from TCRdb's pipeline instead of the authors' own analysis. This specimen's table enumerates approximately 390,000 distinct CDR3 sequences. 2% to 3% of the sample comes from the top ten.

Recombination linked TRBV5-1 to TRBJ2-1. The sequencing input was blood. The TCR comes from a human donor with ulcerative colitis or Crohn's disease, or a healthy co-twin of an affected twin (not recorded which). The CDR3 region reads CASSLGLADTYNEQFF. The full variable domain, with segments outside the CDR3 supplied by the reference TRBV5-1 and TRBJ2-1 proteins, appears as KAGVTQTPRYLIKTRGQQVTLSCSPISGHRSVSWYQQTPGQGLQFLFEYFSETQRNKGNFPGRFSGRQFSNSRSEMNVSTLELGDSALYLCASSLGLADTYNEQFFGPGTRLTVL.